Here is one TCR beta chain with its context. As handled by the study authors: Reference gene primer amplification in the assay estimated nucleated cell counts. TCRdb's copy holds only in-frame clones and misses some; the assay was immunoSEQ multiplex PCR. The DNA was the basis for D and trimming; V, J and clone size are from that table. The sample has approximately 150,000 clones, 87% seen once; the top ten hold less than 6.5%. The source of the sample is a study of blood T cell repertoires in COVID-19. About the research overall: The United States, Italy and Spain were the sources of the acute and convalescent COVID-19 samples. Sources were T cells, B-cell-depleted T cells, or PBMCs; the material itself was cDNA or gDNA.

Between the trimmed V and J ends, which lost 6 bases and 0 bases, there was a span of 9 bases. This CDR3 is built from 15 residues. CDR1 MGHDK and CDR2 SYGVNS come from the germline V gene. The receptor was isolated from a human donor in a cohort sampled during active COVID-19. The chain carries TRBV25-1 and TRBJ1-6; D unresolved. Sequenced: peripheral blood. The CDR3, as DNA: TGTGCCAGCAGCCGCTTGAGCTCCTATAATTCACCCCTCCACTTT. Amino acids: CASSRLSSYNSPLHF.